The 10 T cell receptor beta chains in this list originate from one sample, sequenced in a study of blood T cell repertoires in COVID-19. Data came from immunoSEQ multiplex PCR; TCRdb stores just in-frame clones and leaves some out. The sample has 250,000 to 300,000 clones; approximately 86% are singletons. The source material was peripheral blood. These receptors came from a man aged 18 to 30 with active or convalescent COVID-19.

The chain carries TRBV9 and TRBJ1-6; D gene unclear. The CDR3 loop spans 15 amino acids. Trimming pared 4 bases from V and 8 bases from J, leaving 16 bases between. Germline lookup yields CDR1 SGDLS and CDR2 YYNGEE. This chain's CDR3 is CASSPGPGSDSPLHF. The CDR3 coding sequence is TGTGCCAGCAGCCCAGGCCCTGGAAGTGATTCACCCCTCCACTTT. Full variable domain (remainder filled in from reference TRBV9 and TRBJ1-6): DSGVTQTPKHLITATGQRVTLRCSPRSGDLSVYWYQQSLDQGLQFLIQYYNGEERAKGNILERFSAQQFPDLHSELNLSSLELGDSALYFCASSPGPGSDSPLHFGNGTRLTVT.

The CDR3 spells CASRPTTGIYGYTF. DNA for the CDR3: TGTGCCAGTAGACCCACGACAGGGATTTACGGCTACACCTTC. V is TRBV19 and J is TRBJ1-2, with 7 positions matching TRBD1. The CDR3 runs 14 residues. CDR1 is LNHDA and CDR2 is SQIVND in the germline V gene (reference sequence). The junction had 12 bases not matched to a gene; V was cut back by 6 bases and J by 8 bases.

The chain is built from TRBV11-3 and TRBJ2-6, with 10 bases matching TRBD1. V lost 5 bases, J lost 0 bases, and 4 bases stayed unmatched. The V gene's germline CDR1 is SGHNT and CDR2 YENEEA. The CDR3 spans 17 residues. This chain's CDR3 is CASSTRQGASGANVLTF. The CDR3 bases are TGTGCCAGCAGCACGAGACAGGGGGCCTCTGGGGCCAACGTCCTGACTTTC. Full variable domain (outside the CDR3, taken from reference TRBV11-3 and TRBJ2-6): EAGVVQSPRYKIIEKKQPVAFWCNPISGHNTLYWYLQNLGQGPELLIRYENEEAVDDSQLPKDRFSAERLKGVDSTLKIQPAELGDSAVYLCASSTRQGASGANVLTFGAGSRLTVL.

To note about this clone: This may be a read error, as it is one base from a much larger clone. The V and J genes are TRBV7-9 and TRBJ2-1; 11 bases align to TRBD2. V shed 5 bases, J shed 3 bases, and the junction held 3 bases outside the gene matches. The CDR3 extends over 15 amino acids. Germline CDR1 reads SEHNR; CDR2 reads FQNEAQ (reference sequence). The CDR3 is CASSPGLADYNEQFF. The CDR3 coding sequence is TGTGCCAGCAGCCCGGGACTAGCGGACTACAATGAGCAGTTCTTC.

The gene calls are TRBV10-2 and TRBJ1-3, with no clear D. CDR1 and CDR2 (germline): WSHSY, SAAADI. The CDR3 contains 14 residues. The ends were cut back, 2 bases at V and 4 bases at J, with 9 bases in the middle. The CDR3 region has the DNA TGCGCCAGCAGTGAGAAGAGGTTAGGAAACACCATATATTTT. It codes for CASSEKRLGNTIYF.

The chain links TRBV6-5 to TRBJ1-5; no firm D call. The CDR3 covers 15 residues. V lost 5 bases and J lost 4, with 15 bases in between. Germline V gives CDR1 MNHEY, CDR2 SVGAGI. The CDR3 region has the DNA TGTGCCAGCAGTCCTAGAAGGCAAACGAATCAGCCCCAGCATTTT. It encodes CASSPRRQTNQPQHF.

In this sample, this clone turned up a few times. V gene TRBV29-1 combines with J gene TRBJ1-5; tentative D call: TRBD1 (5 bases). V gave up 7 bases and J gave up 5 bases, with 15 bases separating them. The CDR3 is made up of 13 amino acids. CDR1 is SQVTM and CDR2 is ANQGSEA in the germline V gene. The CDR3 reads CSAGQGADQPQHF. The CDR3 DNA is TGCAGCGCGGGCCAAGGGGCAGATCAGCCCCAGCATTTT. Drawing the rest from reference TRBV29-1 and TRBJ1-5, the complete variable domain is SAVISQKPSRDICQRGTSLTIQCQVDSQVTMMFWYRQQPGQSLTLIATANQGSEATYESGFVIDKFPISRPNLTFSTLTVSNMSPEDSSIYLCSAGQGADQPQHFGDGTRLSIL.

This chain connects TRBV9 to TRBJ2-3; TRBD2 matches at 9 bases. CDR1 is SGDLS, CDR2 YYNGEE, per germline. The CDR3 totals 16 residues. Trimming took 5 bases from V and 5 from J; bases not matched to a gene: 12. DNA of the CDR3: TGTGCCAGCAGTCGCGTTGGCGGGGGGGCGAGAGATACGCAGTATTTT. Protein product: CASSRVGGGARDTQYF. Complete variable domain (other parts from reference TRBV9 and TRBJ2-3): DSGVTQTPKHLITATGQRVTLRCSPRSGDLSVYWYQQSLDQGLQFLIQYYNGEERAKGNILERFSAQQFPDLHSELNLSSLELGDSALYFCASSRVGGGARDTQYFGPGTRLTVL.

V is TRBV5-4 and J is TRBJ2-3; 9 positions agree with TRBD2. This CDR3 comprises 16 residues. Trimming took 4 bases from V and 2 from J; bases not matched to a gene: 8. The germline V gene has CDR1 SGHNT and CDR2 YYREEE (reference sequence). The CDR3 DNA sequence: TGTGCCAGCAGCCCCAAGACTAGCGGAATCACAGATACGCAGTATTTT. It is translated as CASSPKTSGITDTQYF.

V gene TRBV7-2 combines with J gene TRBJ2-7; TRBD1 agrees at 8 bases. The germline V gene has CDR1 SGHTA and CDR2 FQGNSA. V lost 2 bases and J lost 2; bases outside the gene matches: 5. CDR3 length: 15 residues. This CDR3 reads CASSLRTGITYEQYF. The CDR3 DNA follows: TGTGCCAGCAGCTTAAGGACAGGGATTACCTACGAGCAGTACTTC.